These 26 T cell receptor beta chains were all obtained from the same sample, sequenced in a study of T cell changes during pregnancy in multiple sclerosis. Some clones are missing from TCRdb's copy, which holds only in-frame ones; the method was immunoSEQ multiplex PCR. The sample contains over 35,000 clones, around 94% of which appear only once. Sequencing was performed on peripheral blood. The receptor source for this set is a female donor with multiple sclerosis, enrolled in a pregnancy study.

Worth noting for this clone: A junction end diverges from the germline sequence, so it may reflect a read error. The rearrangement uses TRBV7-7 and TRBJ2-1; no firm D call. CDR3 length: 13 residues. The germline V gene has CDR1 SSHAT and CDR2 FNYEAQ (reference sequence). CDR3 sequence (DNA): TGTGCTAGCAGCTTAGGTGACTACAATGAGCAGTTCTTC. It encodes CASSLGDYNEQFF.

This clone was picked up one time. V and J are TRBV28 and TRBJ1-1; the D is unclear. Germline values: CDR1 MDHEN, CDR2 SYDVKM. CDR3 length: 15 amino acids. Trimming pared 6 bases from V and 4 bases from J, leaving 18 bases between. The CDR3 sequence is CASSLGLSGSTEAFF. CDR3 coding DNA: TGTGCCAGCAGCCTAGGACTTTCTGGGAGCACTGAAGCTTTCTTT.

In nucleotides, the CDR3 is TGTGCCAGCAGCTTAGTTTTGGGAGACGACGAAAAACTGTTTTTT. Translation: CASSLVLGDDEKLFF. This rearrangement joins TRBV11-2 to TRBJ1-4, with D hard to call. V dropped 1 base and J dropped 8 bases, with 14 bases sitting between them. This CDR3 spans 15 amino acids. The V gene's germline CDR1 is SGHAT and CDR2 FQNNGV.

The gene calls are TRBV11-2 and TRBJ2-7, with 8 bases aligning to TRBD2. The ends lost 4 bases at V and 2 bases at J; junction bases unmatched: 1. The CDR3 loop spans 13 amino acids. The V gene's germline CDR1 is SGHAT and CDR2 FQNNGV. This chain's CDR3 is CASSSGLAYEQYF. The CDR3 region has the DNA TGTGCCAGCAGCTCGGGACTAGCCTACGAGCAGTACTTC.

The genes are TRBV6-6 and TRBJ2-5; tentative D call: TRBD2 (5 bases). Looked up from germline, CDR1 is MNHNY and CDR2 is SVGAGI (reference sequence). This CDR3 has 16 amino acids. Trimming cost V 2 bases and J 2 bases, with 15 bases left between them. CDR3 bases: TGTGCCAGCAGTTACCCCGACTACCGGAAGCAAGAGACCCAGTACTTC. It is translated as CASSYPDYRKQETQYF.

The chain uses TRBV29-1 and TRBJ1-4; D ambiguous. The germline CDR1 and CDR2 sequences are SQVTM and ANQGSEA. The CDR3 totals 11 residues. Trimming removed 4 bases from V and 6 bases from J, with 6 bases in between. CDR3 loop: CSVGAYEKLFF. CDR3 DNA: TGCAGCGTTGGGGCCTATGAAAAACTGTTTTTT.

The rearrangement uses TRBV5-6 and TRBJ2-6; D gene ambiguous. V shed 2 bases and J shed 0 bases, with 6 bases lying between them. The CDR3 is made up of 15 amino acids. CDR1 is SGHDT and CDR2 is YYEEEE in the germline V gene. The CDR3 loop is CASSFIRSGANVLTF. The CDR3 DNA is TGTGCCAGCAGCTTTATACGCTCTGGGGCCAACGTCCTGACTTTC.

This chain uses TRBV29-1 with TRBJ2-5; D is unclear. This CDR3 has 12 amino acids. Per germline, CDR1 SQVTM and CDR2 ANQGSEA. V was trimmed by 5 bases and J by 2 bases, leaving 9 bases between them. The CDR3 DNA reads as TGCAGCGTTACGAAGCCACAAGAGACCCAGTACTTC. Protein sequence: CSVTKPQETQYF. Full variable domain (rest looked up from reference TRBV29-1 and TRBJ2-5): SAVISQKPSRDICQRGTSLTIQCQVDSQVTMMFWYRQQPGQSLTLIATANQGSEATYESGFVIDKFPISRPNLTFSTLTVSNMSPEDSSIYLCSVTKPQETQYFGPGTRLLVL.

This clone was counted once. The chain is built from TRBV7-3 and TRBJ2-7; 10 nucleotides line up with TRBD1. The CDR3 covers 15 residues. Germline CDR1 SGHTA, CDR2 FQGTGA. V lost 5 bases, J lost 5 bases, and 9 bases stayed unmatched. CDR3 DNA sequence: TGTGCCAGCAGCGCGTCGGGACAGGGGACCCACGAGCAGTACTTC. This translates into CASSASGQGTHEQYF.

This rearrangement joins TRBV4-3 to TRBJ1-4; 10 nucleotides align to TRBD1. This CDR3 region has 14 residues. Trimming took 4 bases from V and 5 from J; bases not matched to a gene: 1. CDR1 is LGHNA, CDR2 YSLEER, per germline. The CDR3 sequence is CASSPDRGNEKLFF. The CDR3 DNA is TGCGCCAGCAGCCCGGACAGGGGGAATGAAAAACTGTTTTTT.

The chain couples TRBV30 to TRBJ2-1; D gene uncertain. Looked up from germline, CDR1 is GTSNPN and CDR2 is SVGIG (reference sequence). The CDR3 length is 12 residues. Trimming removed 1 base from V and 5 bases from J, with 6 bases in between. CDR3 DNA: TGTGCCTGGAGTGGACTCAACAATGAGCAGTTCTTC. The encoded protein is CAWSGLNNEQFF.

This chain joins TRBV18 and TRBJ1-3; tentatively, D is TRBD1 (5 bases). The CDR3 runs to 15 residues. Germline CDR1 KGHSH, CDR2 LQKENI. Trimming cost V 1 base and J 2 bases, with 9 bases left between them. As DNA, the CDR3 is TGTGCCAGCTCACCACGAAAGGGGACTGGAAACACCATATATTTT. This translates into CASSPRKGTGNTIYF.

V gene TRBV13 combines with J gene TRBJ2-2; 9 nucleotides match TRBD2. The CDR3 has 16 residues. The germline CDR1 and CDR2 sequences are PRHDT and FYEKMQ (reference sequence). V shed 5 bases, J shed 3 bases, and the junction held 7 bases outside the gene matches. The DNA for the CDR3 is TGTGCCAGCAGCCCTTATAGCGGGAGTCACACCGGGGAGCTGTTTTTT. Translating gives CASSPYSGSHTGELFF.

This clone was counted only a few times. The V call is TRBV5-1, the J call TRBJ2-7; 8 nucleotides match TRBD2. The CDR3 is 15 residues long. The V segment lost 1 base and the J segment 5 bases; nucleotides outside the gene matches: 8. Per the germline V gene, CDR1 is SGHRS and CDR2 is YFSETQ. The CDR3, as DNA: TGCGCCAGCAGCTTGAAGTCAGCGGGAGTGAACGAGCAGTACTTC. Its protein product is CASSLKSAGVNEQYF.

The chain has TRBV25-1 and TRBJ1-4; D unresolved. The V end was cut by 6 bases, the J end by 8 bases, with 13 bases between. The CDR3 totals 13 residues. CDR1 is MGHDK and CDR2 is SYGVNS in the germline V gene. Here the CDR3 DNA reads TGTGCCAGCAGGAGGGCCTTGGGAGAAAAACTGTTTTTT. Protein: CASRRALGEKLFF.

The gene calls are TRBV12-5 and TRBJ1-2; the D is unclear. V was clipped by 3 bases and J by 8 bases, with 10 bases between them. The germline V gene encodes CDR1 LGHNT and CDR2 FRNRAP. The CDR3 runs to 12 residues. The CDR3 sequence is CASGLGAGGYTF. The CDR3 DNA sequence: TGTGCTAGTGGTTTAGGTGCAGGAGGCTACACCTTC. Based on the CDR3 plus reference TRBV12-5 and TRBJ1-2, the full variable domain is DARVTQTPRHKVTEMGQEVTMRCQPILGHNTVFWYRQTMMQGLELLAYFRNRAPLDDSGMPKDRFSAEMPDATLATLKIQPSEPRDSAVYFCASGLGAGGYTFGSGTRLTVV.

V gene TRBV4-3 combines with J gene TRBJ2-7; D may correspond to TRBD1 or TRBD2 (5 bases each). Germline CDR1 is LGHNA and CDR2 is YSLEER. V gave up 3 bases and J gave up 4 bases, with 13 bases separating them. The CDR3 has 14 residues. CDR3 sequence reads: CASSQALGEYEQYF. CDR3 DNA sequence: TGCGCCAGCAGCCAGGCCCTGGGGGAATACGAGCAGTACTTC.

The V call is TRBV5-4, the J call TRBJ1-2, with D perhaps matching TRBD1 (5 bases). This CDR3 has 12 amino acids. Trimming removed 6 bases from V and 3 bases from J, with 9 bases in between. Germline V gives CDR1 SGHNT, CDR2 YYREEE (reference sequence). CDR3 region: CASTRGDYGYTF. Written as DNA, the CDR3 is TGTGCCAGCACCCGAGGGGACTATGGCTACACCTTC.

The rearrangement links TRBV11-2 to TRBJ1-2, with D perhaps matching TRBD1 (5 bases). CDR1 and CDR2 (germline): SGHAT, FQNNGV. V lost 7 bases and J 7 bases, leaving 22 bases between the germline ends. CDR3 length: 15 residues. The CDR3 region has the DNA TGTGCCAGCACCCCCCTCGACAGCCTGCGGGGTGGCTACACCTTC. Its translation is CASTPLDSLRGGYTF.

The chain employs TRBV2 and TRBJ2-5; TRBD2 agrees at 10 bases. The CDR3 has 14 residues. V lost 4 bases, J lost 3 bases, and 2 bases stayed unmatched. Germline V CDR1 and CDR2: SNHLY, FYNNEI. The CDR3: CASSGTSGKETQYF. The CDR3, as DNA: TGTGCCAGCAGTGGGACTAGCGGAAAAGAGACCCAGTACTTC.

The CDR3 DNA reads TGTGCCAGCTCCCCAGGAGGGAGAAACACCGGGGAGCTGTTTTTT. Translating gives CASSPGGRNTGELFF. The rearrangement uses TRBV18 and TRBJ2-2; the D gene is possibly TRBD2 (6 bases). There are 15 residues in the CDR3. V gave up 6 bases and J gave up 2 bases, with 13 bases separating them. The germline V gene has CDR1 KGHSH and CDR2 LQKENI.

A word on this clone: Other DNA sequences in the same sample also yield this CDR3. The genes are TRBV27 and TRBJ2-7; TRBD1 might be the D (6 bases). The germline CDR1 and CDR2 sequences are MNHEY and SMNVEV (reference sequence). This CDR3 contains 13 residues. V dropped 5 bases and J dropped 3 bases, with 11 bases sitting between them. CDR3: CASSPTGYYEQYF. In DNA, the CDR3 is TGTGCCAGCAGTCCTACAGGGTACTACGAGCAGTACTTC.

The chain combines TRBV7-2 with TRBJ2-3; possibly TRBD2 for D (6 bases). The CDR3 covers 13 residues. Germline CDR1 reads SGHTA; CDR2 reads FQGNSA. Between the trimmed V and J ends, which lost 5 bases and 6 bases, there was a span of 12 bases. CDR3 nucleotides: TGTGCCAGCAGCCCTCGGAGCGGGGATACGCAGTATTTT. The encoded protein is CASSPRSGDTQYF.

The rearrangement links TRBV9 to TRBJ2-1; TRBD1 or TRBD2 may be the D gene (5 bases each). The CDR3 is made up of 14 amino acids. The ends were cut back, 4 bases at V and 4 bases at J, with 12 bases in the middle. Germline CDR1 SGDLS, CDR2 YYNGEE. In DNA, the CDR3 is TGTGCCAGCAGCCCTGGGACGGCGTACAATGAGCAGTTCTTC. The encoded protein is CASSPGTAYNEQFF.

The chain combines TRBV11-2 with TRBJ2-2; no firm D call. Trimming cost V 1 base and J 6 bases, with 6 bases left between them. Germline CDR1 SGHAT, CDR2 FQNNGV. The length of the CDR3 is 13 residues. CDR3 region: CASSLAFSGELFF. DNA of the CDR3: TGTGCCAGCAGCTTAGCGTTCTCCGGGGAGCTGTTTTTT.

The V and J genes are TRBV9 and TRBJ2-3; D unresolved. The germline CDR1 and CDR2 sequences are SGDLS and YYNGEE. The CDR3 contains 15 residues. Trimming took off 4 bases at V and 2 bases at J, with 14 bases between the two ends. CDR3 in amino acids: CASSRTPEFTDTQYF. CDR3 nucleotide sequence: TGTGCCAGCAGCCGAACCCCGGAGTTCACAGATACGCAGTATTTT. The full variable domain, in which reference TRBV9 and TRBJ2-3 provide the parts outside the CDR3, is DSGVTQTPKHLITATGQRVTLRCSPRSGDLSVYWYQQSLDQGLQFLIQYYNGEERAKGNILERFSAQQFPDLHSELNLSSLELGDSALYFCASSRTPEFTDTQYFGPGTRLTVL.